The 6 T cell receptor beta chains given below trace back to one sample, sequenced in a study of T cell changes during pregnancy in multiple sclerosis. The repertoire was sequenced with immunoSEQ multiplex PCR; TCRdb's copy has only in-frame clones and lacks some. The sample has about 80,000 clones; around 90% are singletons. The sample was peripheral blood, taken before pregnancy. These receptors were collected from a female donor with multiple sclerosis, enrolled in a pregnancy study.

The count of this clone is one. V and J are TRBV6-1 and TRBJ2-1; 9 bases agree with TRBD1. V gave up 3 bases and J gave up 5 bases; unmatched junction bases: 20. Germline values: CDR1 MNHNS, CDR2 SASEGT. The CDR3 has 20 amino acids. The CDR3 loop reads CASSDDNRGRRLAGHNEQFF. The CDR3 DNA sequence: TGTGCCAGCAGTGATGACAACAGGGGGCGAAGGCTAGCAGGCCACAATGAGCAGTTCTTC.

CDR3 sequence: CAWKRFGRGTPGVNEKLFF. DNA for the CDR3: TGTGCCTGGAAGAGGTTCGGCAGGGGGACGCCAGGGGTTAATGAAAAACTGTTTTTT. This sequence joins TRBV30 and TRBJ1-4; TRBD1 aligns across 7 bases. V gave up 4 bases and J gave up 4 bases; unmatched junction bases: 21. Germline CDR1 is GTSNPN and CDR2 is SVGIG (reference sequence). This CDR3 comprises 19 residues.

CDR3: CASSSTTDPTGELFF. The CDR3 DNA reads TGTGCCAGCTCAAGTACGACAGACCCCACCGGGGAGCTGTTTTTT. The rearrangement joins TRBV18 to TRBJ2-2; D might be TRBD1 (5 bases). The V gene lost 5 bases and the J gene lost 4 bases, with 14 bases spanning the gap. Germline V gene data show CDR1 as KGHSH and CDR2 as LQKENI. This CDR3 contains 15 residues.

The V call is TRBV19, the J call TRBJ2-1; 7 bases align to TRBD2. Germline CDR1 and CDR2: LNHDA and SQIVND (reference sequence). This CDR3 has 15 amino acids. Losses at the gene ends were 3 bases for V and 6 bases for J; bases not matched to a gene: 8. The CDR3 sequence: CASSIGEGVSNEQFF. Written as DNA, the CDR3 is TGTGCCAGTAGTATCGGGGAGGGAGTAAGCAATGAGCAGTTCTTC.

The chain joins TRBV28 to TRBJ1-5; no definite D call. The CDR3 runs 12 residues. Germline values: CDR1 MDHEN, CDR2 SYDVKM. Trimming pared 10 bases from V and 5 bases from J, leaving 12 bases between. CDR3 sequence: CATLTGDQPQHF. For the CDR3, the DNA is TGTGCCACTCTGACCGGGGATCAGCCCCAGCATTTT.

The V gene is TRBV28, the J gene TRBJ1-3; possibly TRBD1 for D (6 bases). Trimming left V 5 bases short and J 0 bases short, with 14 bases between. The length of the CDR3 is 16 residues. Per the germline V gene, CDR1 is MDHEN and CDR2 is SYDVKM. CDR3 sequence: CASSIGGHRSGNTIYF. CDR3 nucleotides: TGTGCCAGCAGTATAGGGGGACACCGCTCTGGAAACACCATATATTTT.